This T cell receptor (beta chain) was sequenced during a study of shared clonotypes between healthy human individuals. Profiled with immunoSEQ multiplex PCR; TCRdb holds only in-frame clones, not every one. This sample has a few million clones, with 80% to 95% found just once. Germline lookup yields CDR1 WSHSY and CDR2 SAAADI. Trimming left V 9 bases short and J 3 bases short, with 20 bases between. The CDR3 has 15 amino acids. This TCR came from a man aged 18 to 35 in good health. Some clones in this sample may be carry-over from other donors' samples. The sample comprised naive CD4+ T cells from PBMCs. The subset here: CD45RA+ positively selected. The chain combines TRBV10-2 with TRBJ1-1; maybe TRBD1 (5 bases). The CDR3 sequence is CASIPQVRGDTEAFF. In nucleotides, the CDR3 is TGCGCCAGTATACCCCAGGTGAGAGGGGACACTGAAGCTTTCTTT.